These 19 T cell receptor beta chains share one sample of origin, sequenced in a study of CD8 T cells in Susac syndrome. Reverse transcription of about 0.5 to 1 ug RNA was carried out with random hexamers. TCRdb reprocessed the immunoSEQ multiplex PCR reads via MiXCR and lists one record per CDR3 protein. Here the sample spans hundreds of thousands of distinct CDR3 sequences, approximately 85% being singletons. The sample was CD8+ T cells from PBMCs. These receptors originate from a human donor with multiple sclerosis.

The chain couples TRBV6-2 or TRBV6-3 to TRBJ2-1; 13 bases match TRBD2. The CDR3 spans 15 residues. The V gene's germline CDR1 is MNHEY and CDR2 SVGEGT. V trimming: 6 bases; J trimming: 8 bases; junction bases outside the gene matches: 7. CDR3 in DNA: TGTGCCAGCAGGGGACTAGCGGGAAGTGAGCATGAGCAGTTCTTC. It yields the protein CASRGLAGSEHEQFF.

CDR3 DNA: TGTGCCAGTAGTACCGGACTAGCCAATGAGCAGTTCTTC. Protein product: CASSTGLANEQFF. The V gene is TRBV19, the J gene TRBJ2-1; 8 positions agree with TRBD2. The CDR3 sequence is 13 residues long. V lost 4 bases to trimming and J lost 6 bases; unmatched junction nucleotides: 2. Germline CDR1 LNHDA, CDR2 SQIVND (reference sequence).

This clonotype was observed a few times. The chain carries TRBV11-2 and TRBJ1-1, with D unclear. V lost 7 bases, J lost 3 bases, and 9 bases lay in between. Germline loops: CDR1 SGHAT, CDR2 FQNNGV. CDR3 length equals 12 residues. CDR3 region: CASTHWDTEAFF. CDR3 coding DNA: TGTGCCAGCACCCATTGGGACACTGAAGCTTTCTTT.

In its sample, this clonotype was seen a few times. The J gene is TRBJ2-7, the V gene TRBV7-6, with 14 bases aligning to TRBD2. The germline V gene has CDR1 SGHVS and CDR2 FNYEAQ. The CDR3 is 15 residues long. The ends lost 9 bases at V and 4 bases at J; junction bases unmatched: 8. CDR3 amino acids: CASSPRTSGRYEQYF. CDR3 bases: TGTGCCAGTAGCCCCCGGACTAGCGGGAGGTACGAGCAGTACTTC.

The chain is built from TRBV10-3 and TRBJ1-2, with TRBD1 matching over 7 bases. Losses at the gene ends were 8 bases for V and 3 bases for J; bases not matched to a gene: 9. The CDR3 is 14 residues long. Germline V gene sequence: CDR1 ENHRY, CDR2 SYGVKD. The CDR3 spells CAIFSGTAYYGYTF. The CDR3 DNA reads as TGTGCCATCTTTTCCGGGACAGCTTACTATGGCTACACCTTC.

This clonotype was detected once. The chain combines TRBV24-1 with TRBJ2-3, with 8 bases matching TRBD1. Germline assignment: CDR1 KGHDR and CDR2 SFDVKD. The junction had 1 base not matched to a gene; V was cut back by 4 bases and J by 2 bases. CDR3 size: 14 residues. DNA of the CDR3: TGTGCCACCAGTGAGACAGGGGACACAGATACGCAGTATTTT. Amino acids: CATSETGDTDTQYF.

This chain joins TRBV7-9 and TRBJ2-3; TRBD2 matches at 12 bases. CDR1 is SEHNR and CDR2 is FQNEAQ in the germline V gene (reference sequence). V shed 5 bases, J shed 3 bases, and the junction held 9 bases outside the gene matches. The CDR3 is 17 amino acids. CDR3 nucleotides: TGTGCCAGCAGCCCGGGACTAGCGGGCCTGGGAACAGATACGCAGTATTTT. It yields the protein CASSPGLAGLGTDTQYF.

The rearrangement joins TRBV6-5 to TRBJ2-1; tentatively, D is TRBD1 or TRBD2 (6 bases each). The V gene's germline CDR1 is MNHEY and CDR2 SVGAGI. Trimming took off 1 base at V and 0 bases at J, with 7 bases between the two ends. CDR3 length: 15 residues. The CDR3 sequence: CASSYWGASYNEQFF. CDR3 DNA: TGTGCCAGCAGTTACTGGGGGGCCTCCTACAATGAGCAGTTCTTC.

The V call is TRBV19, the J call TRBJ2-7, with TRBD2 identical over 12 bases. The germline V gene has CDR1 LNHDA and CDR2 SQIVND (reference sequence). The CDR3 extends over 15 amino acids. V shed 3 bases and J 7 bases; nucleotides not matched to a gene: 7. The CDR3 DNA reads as TGTGCCAGTAGTATTCGGGGACTAGCGGGTCGGGAGCAGTACTTC. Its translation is CASSIRGLAGREQYF.

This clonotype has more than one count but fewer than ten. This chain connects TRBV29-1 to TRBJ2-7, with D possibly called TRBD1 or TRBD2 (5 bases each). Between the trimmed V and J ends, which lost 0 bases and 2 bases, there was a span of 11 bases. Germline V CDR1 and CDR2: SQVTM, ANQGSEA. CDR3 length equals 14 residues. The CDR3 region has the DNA TGCAGCGTTGAAGAGGGGGTCGGCCCCTACGAGCAGTACTTC. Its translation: CSVEEGVGPYEQYF.

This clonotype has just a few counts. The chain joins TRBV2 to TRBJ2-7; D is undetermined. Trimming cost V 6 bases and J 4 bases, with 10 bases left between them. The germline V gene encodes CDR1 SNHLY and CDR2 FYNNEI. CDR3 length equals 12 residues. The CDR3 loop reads CASSRGRYEQYF. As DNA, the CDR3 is TGTGCCAGCAGCCGTGGTCGATACGAGCAGTACTTC.

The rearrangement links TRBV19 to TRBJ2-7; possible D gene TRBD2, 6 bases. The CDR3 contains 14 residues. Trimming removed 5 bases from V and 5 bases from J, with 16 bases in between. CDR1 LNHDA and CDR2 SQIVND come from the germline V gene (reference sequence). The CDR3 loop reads CASSVGGNGDEQYF. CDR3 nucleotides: TGTGCCAGTAGTGTGGGCGGGAACGGTGACGAGCAGTACTTC. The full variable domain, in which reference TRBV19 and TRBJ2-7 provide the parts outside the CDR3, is DGGITQSPKYLFRKEGQNVTLSCEQNLNHDAMYWYRQDPGQGLRLIYYSQIVNDFQKGDIAEGYSVSREKKESFPLTVTSAQKNPTAFYLCASSVGGNGDEQYFGPGTRLTVT.

The CDR3 sequence is CASSDTSGSYNEQFF. In DNA form, the CDR3 reads TGTGCCAGCAGTGACACTAGCGGGAGCTACAATGAGCAGTTCTTC. The chain links TRBV6-4 to TRBJ2-1, with 11 nucleotides matching TRBD2. CDR3 size: 15 residues. Germline V gene lookup returns CDR1 MRHNA and CDR2 SNTAGT. J was trimmed by 3 bases and V by 2 bases; bases with no gene match: 0.

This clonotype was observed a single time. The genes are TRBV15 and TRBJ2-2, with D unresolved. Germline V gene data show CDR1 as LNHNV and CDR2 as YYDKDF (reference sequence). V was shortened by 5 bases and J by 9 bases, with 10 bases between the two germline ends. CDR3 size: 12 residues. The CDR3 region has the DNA TGTGCCACCAGCGGATCGAATTGGGAGCTGTTTTTT. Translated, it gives CATSGSNWELFF.

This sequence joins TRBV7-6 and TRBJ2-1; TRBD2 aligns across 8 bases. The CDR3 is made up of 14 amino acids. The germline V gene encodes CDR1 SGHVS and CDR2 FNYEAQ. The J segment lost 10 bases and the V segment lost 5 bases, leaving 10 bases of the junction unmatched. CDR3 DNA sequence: TGTGCCAGCAGCCAAGAGGCGGGAGGAAGAGAGCAGTTCTTC. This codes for CASSQEAGGREQFF. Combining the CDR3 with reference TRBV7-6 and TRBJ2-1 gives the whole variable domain GAGVSQSPRYKVTKRGQDVALRCDPISGHVSLYWYRQALGQGPEFLTYFNYEAQQDKSGLPNDRFSAERPEGSISTLTIQRTEQRDSAMYRCASSQEAGGREQFFGPGTRLTVL.

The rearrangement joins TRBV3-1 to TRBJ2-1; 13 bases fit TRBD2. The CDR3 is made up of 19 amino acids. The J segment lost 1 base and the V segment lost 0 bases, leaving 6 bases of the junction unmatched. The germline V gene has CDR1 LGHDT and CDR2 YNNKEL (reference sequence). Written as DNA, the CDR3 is TGTGCCAGCAGCCAAGATTGGACTAGCGGGAGATATTCCTACAATGAGCAGTTCTTC. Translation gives CASSQDWTSGRYSYNEQFF.

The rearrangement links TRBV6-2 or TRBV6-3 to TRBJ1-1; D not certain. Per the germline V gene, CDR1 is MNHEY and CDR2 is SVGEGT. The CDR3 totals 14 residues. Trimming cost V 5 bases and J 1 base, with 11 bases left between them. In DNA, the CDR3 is TGTGCCAGCAGTGACGGGTCTTCGAACACTGAAGCTTTCTTT. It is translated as CASSDGSSNTEAFF.

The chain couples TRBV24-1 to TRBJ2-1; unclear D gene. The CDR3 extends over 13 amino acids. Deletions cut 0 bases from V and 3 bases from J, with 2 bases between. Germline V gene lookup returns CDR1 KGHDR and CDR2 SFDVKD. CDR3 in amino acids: CATSDLNYNEQFF. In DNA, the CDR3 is TGTGCCACCAGTGATTTGAACTACAATGAGCAGTTCTTC.

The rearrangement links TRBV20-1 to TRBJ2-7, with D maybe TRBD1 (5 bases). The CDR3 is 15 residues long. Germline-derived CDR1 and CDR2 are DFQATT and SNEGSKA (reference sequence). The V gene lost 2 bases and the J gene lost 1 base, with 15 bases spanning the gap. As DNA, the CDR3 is TGCAGTGCTAGAATAAGGGGCGGTTCTTCCTACGAGCAGTACTTC. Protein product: CSARIRGGSSYEQYF.